This is a list of T cell receptor beta chains from one sample in a study of T cells and Merkel cell carcinoma outcomes. Assay used: immunoSEQ multiplex PCR; TCRdb lists only in-frame clones, some missing. The table includes roughly 4,200 clones, nearly 95% detected once. Material: tumor tissue from Merkel cell carcinoma. The source is a human donor with Merkel cell carcinoma. Each CDR3 is given with its conserved first and last residue. The D gene is left open where the match is weak. Part of the rows lack a size; the others show once, few, many or a class for expanded clones.

cdr3_aa: CASSEGDSGANVLTF; cdr3_nt: TGTGCCAGCAGCGAGGGGGACTCTGGGGCCAACGTCCTGACTTTC; j_call: TRBJ2-6; d_call: NA; v_call: TRBV9; cdr3_length: 15; clone_size: NA
cdr3_aa: CASSMPQGNTEAFF; cdr3_nt: TGTGCCAGTAGTATGCCACAGGGGAACACTGAAGCTTTCTTT; j_call: TRBJ1-1; d_call: NA; v_call: TRBV19; cdr3_length: 14; clone_size: NA
cdr3_aa: CASSQGLAGLYEQYF; cdr3_nt: TGCGCCAGCAGCCAAGGACTAGCGGGACTCTACGAGCAGTACTTC; j_call: TRBJ2-7; d_call: TRBD2; v_call: TRBV4-3; cdr3_length: 15; clone_size: once
cdr3_aa: CASSVARGEGLNEQFF; cdr3_nt: TGTGCCAGCAGCGTAGCTAGGGGGGAGGGCTTGAATGAGCAGTTCTTC; j_call: TRBJ2-1; d_call: NA; v_call: TRBV9; cdr3_length: 16; clone_size: NA
cdr3_aa: CASSVTENYGYTF; cdr3_nt: TGTGCCAGCAGCGTGACAGAGAACTATGGCTACACCTTC; j_call: TRBJ1-2; d_call: NA; v_call: TRBV9; cdr3_length: 13; clone_size: NA
cdr3_aa: CAISEYRRETQYF; cdr3_nt: TGTGCCATCAGTGAGTACAGAAGAGAGACCCAGTACTTC; j_call: TRBJ2-5; d_call: NA; v_call: TRBV10-3; cdr3_length: 13; clone_size: NA
cdr3_aa: CASSLRGVGTEAFF; cdr3_nt: TGTGCCAGCAGCTTGCGGGGGGTGGGCACTGAAGCTTTCTTT; j_call: TRBJ1-1; d_call: NA; v_call: TRBV5-5; cdr3_length: 14; clone_size: NA
cdr3_aa: CASSLVGLAGRNEQFF; cdr3_nt: TGTGCCAGCAGCTTAGTGGGCCTAGCGGGAAGGAATGAGCAGTTCTTC; j_call: TRBJ2-1; d_call: TRBD2; v_call: TRBV7-6; cdr3_length: 16; clone_size: NA
cdr3_aa: CASTSHGGNTEAFF; cdr3_nt: TGTGCCAGCACCTCCCATGGGGGGAACACTGAAGCTTTCTTT; j_call: TRBJ1-1; d_call: NA; v_call: TRBV27; cdr3_length: 14; clone_size: NA
cdr3_aa: CASSPQGPQHF; cdr3_nt: TGCGCCAGCAGTCCCCAGGGGCCCCAGCATTTT; j_call: TRBJ1-5; d_call: NA; v_call: TRBV23-1; cdr3_length: 11; clone_size: NA
cdr3_aa: CASSADLAGTNTGELFF; cdr3_nt: TGTGCCAGCAGCGCAGACCTAGCGGGGACGAACACCGGGGAGCTGTTTTTT; j_call: TRBJ2-2; d_call: TRBD2; v_call: TRBV9; cdr3_length: 17; clone_size: NA
cdr3_aa: CAISGNYEQYF; cdr3_nt: TGTGCCATCAGTGGTAACTACGAGCAGTACTTC; j_call: TRBJ2-7; d_call: NA; v_call: TRBV10-3; cdr3_length: 11; clone_size: NA
cdr3_aa: CSVRTSGGVSYNEQFF; cdr3_nt: TGCAGCGTCCGGACTAGCGGGGGGGTTTCCTACAATGAGCAGTTCTTC; j_call: TRBJ2-1; d_call: TRBD2; v_call: TRBV29-1; cdr3_length: 16; clone_size: NA
cdr3_aa: CASSLWGQGSTDTQYF; cdr3_nt: TGTGCCAGCAGCTTATGGGGACAGGGCTCCACAGATACGCAGTATTTT; j_call: TRBJ2-3; d_call: TRBD1; v_call: TRBV7-3; cdr3_length: 16; clone_size: NA
cdr3_aa: CASRSDSSGANVLTF; cdr3_nt: TGTGCCAGCAGATCGGACAGCTCTGGGGCCAACGTCCTGACTTTC; j_call: TRBJ2-6; d_call: NA; v_call: TRBV27; cdr3_length: 15; clone_size: NA
cdr3_aa: CASSLITGQAFF; cdr3_nt: TGTGCCAGCAGCTTAATCACAGGGCAAGCTTTCTTT; j_call: TRBJ1-1; d_call: NA; v_call: TRBV7-2; cdr3_length: 12; clone_size: NA
cdr3_aa: CASSQEGGGGPGAYNEQFF; cdr3_nt: TGTGCCAGCAGCCAAGAGGGGGGCGGCGGCCCGGGGGCCTACAATGAGCAGTTCTTC; j_call: TRBJ2-1; d_call: NA; v_call: TRBV4-2; cdr3_length: 19; clone_size: NA
cdr3_aa: CASSKTGNTEAFF; cdr3_nt: TGTGCCAGCAGCAAGACAGGGAACACTGAAGCTTTCTTT; j_call: TRBJ1-1; d_call: NA; v_call: TRBV9; cdr3_length: 13; clone_size: NA
cdr3_aa: CASSPGGVMNTEAFF; cdr3_nt: TGTGCCAGCTCGCCAGGGGGCGTTATGAACACTGAAGCTTTCTTT; j_call: TRBJ1-1; d_call: TRBD1; v_call: TRBV18; cdr3_length: 15; clone_size: NA
cdr3_aa: CAISEDRSTDTQYF; cdr3_nt: TGTGCCATCAGTGAGGACAGGAGCACAGATACGCAGTATTTT; j_call: TRBJ2-3; d_call: NA; v_call: TRBV10-3; cdr3_length: 14; clone_size: NA
cdr3_aa: CASSLGGTASYEQYF; cdr3_nt: TGTGCCAGCAGCTTAGGTGGGACAGCGTCCTACGAGCAGTACTTC; j_call: TRBJ2-7; d_call: TRBD1; v_call: TRBV7-6; cdr3_length: 15; clone_size: NA
cdr3_aa: CASRWGAENTEAFF; cdr3_nt: TGCGCCAGTCGGTGGGGCGCTGAAAACACTGAAGCTTTCTTT; j_call: TRBJ1-1; d_call: NA; v_call: TRBV10-2; cdr3_length: 14; clone_size: NA
cdr3_aa: CASSQDLGQTYEQYF; cdr3_nt: TGCGCCAGCAGCCAGGACCTCGGGCAAACCTACGAGCAGTACTTC; j_call: TRBJ2-7; d_call: NA; v_call: TRBV4-1; cdr3_length: 15; clone_size: once
cdr3_aa: CATSRGLQETQYF; cdr3_nt: TGTGCCACCAGCAGGGGACTTCAAGAGACCCAGTACTTC; j_call: TRBJ2-5; d_call: NA; v_call: TRBV15; cdr3_length: 13; clone_size: NA